The rows below give T cell receptor beta chains drawn from one sample of a study of early T cells in non-severe SARS-CoV-2 infection. TCRdb redid the calling of the 5' RACE reads with MiXCR, one entry per CDR3 protein. The table lists approximately 47,000 distinct CDR3 sequences, less than 10% of them singletons, with over 4.5% in the top ten. The sequencing here drew on whole blood, taken at baseline. These receptor sequences come from an adult who was a healthcare worker with PCR-confirmed SARS-CoV-2 infection or an uninfected control (not recorded which). The CDR3 runs from the conserved cysteine through the conserved F or W. The order of the fields is J gene, clone size, V gene, D gene, CDR3 DNA, CDR3 protein. The D gene is left open where the match is weak. Expanded clones are given a class, and other clones once, few, many or no size at all.

j_call: TRBJ1-2; clone_size: few; v_call: TRBV3-1; d_call: TRBD1; cdr3_nt: TGTGCCAGCAGCCAAGTCCCCGGGACAGACACTAACTATGGCTACACCTTC; cdr3_aa: CASSQVPGTDTNYGYTF
j_call: TRBJ2-3; clone_size: many; v_call: TRBV14; d_call: NA; cdr3_nt: TGTGCCAGCAGCCAATACGGATCCGTCGGCGGAATCACAGATACGCAGTATTTT; cdr3_aa: CASSQYGSVGGITDTQYF
j_call: TRBJ2-3; clone_size: few; v_call: TRBV24-1; d_call: NA; cdr3_nt: TGTGCCACCAGTGACCCCCGGGGGAAAGGCACAGATACGCAGTATTTT; cdr3_aa: CATSDPRGKGTDTQYF
j_call: TRBJ2-1; clone_size: few; v_call: TRBV3-1; d_call: NA; cdr3_nt: TGTGCCAGCAGCCAAGGGGGACTTTACAATGAGCAGTTCTTC; cdr3_aa: CASSQGGLYNEQFF
j_call: TRBJ1-5; clone_size: few; v_call: TRBV6-9; d_call: NA; cdr3_nt: TGTGCCAGCAGTTCTGACCTGCCCAATCAGCCCCAGCATTTT; cdr3_aa: CASSSDLPNQPQHF
j_call: TRBJ2-1; clone_size: NA; v_call: TRBV6-6; d_call: NA; cdr3_nt: TGTGCCAGCAGTTATTGGGGGAGCTCCTACAATGAGCAGTTCTTC; cdr3_aa: CASSYWGSSYNEQFF
j_call: TRBJ2-7; clone_size: few; v_call: TRBV10-3; d_call: NA; cdr3_nt: TGTGCCACCCATCCAGGATACAGGGTTCCCTACGAGCAGTACTTC; cdr3_aa: CATHPGYRVPYEQYF
j_call: TRBJ2-7; clone_size: medium-sized; v_call: TRBV4-3; d_call: NA; cdr3_nt: TGCGCCAGCAGCCAAGAATGGCAGGTCTACTACGAGCAGTACTTC; cdr3_aa: CASSQEWQVYYEQYF
j_call: TRBJ1-2; clone_size: few; v_call: TRBV11-2; d_call: TRBD1; cdr3_nt: TGTGCCAGCAACCAAGGGACAGTGGATCGGGGCTACACCTTC; cdr3_aa: CASNQGTVDRGYTF
j_call: TRBJ2-3; clone_size: few; v_call: TRBV27; d_call: NA; cdr3_nt: TGTGCCAGCACCTCCGTTGGGCAGGGCACAGATACGCAGTATTTT; cdr3_aa: CASTSVGQGTDTQYF
j_call: TRBJ2-2; clone_size: many; v_call: TRBV5-1; d_call: TRBD1; cdr3_nt: TGCGCCAGCAGCTTGACAGGGGACACCGGGGAGCTGTTTTTT; cdr3_aa: CASSLTGDTGELFF
j_call: TRBJ1-1; clone_size: many; v_call: TRBV2; d_call: NA; cdr3_nt: TGTGCCAGCAGTGAGGCTGCGGTGGCGGAAGCTTTCTTT; cdr3_aa: CASSEAAVAEAFF
j_call: TRBJ2-4; clone_size: NA; v_call: TRBV7-8; d_call: NA; cdr3_nt: TGTGCCAGCAGCACACGGACGGTAGCCAAAAACATTCAGTACTTC; cdr3_aa: CASSTRTVAKNIQYF
j_call: TRBJ1-2; clone_size: few; v_call: TRBV6-6; d_call: TRBD1; cdr3_nt: TGTGCCAGCACCCTGGGACAGTATGGCTACACCTTC; cdr3_aa: CASTLGQYGYTF